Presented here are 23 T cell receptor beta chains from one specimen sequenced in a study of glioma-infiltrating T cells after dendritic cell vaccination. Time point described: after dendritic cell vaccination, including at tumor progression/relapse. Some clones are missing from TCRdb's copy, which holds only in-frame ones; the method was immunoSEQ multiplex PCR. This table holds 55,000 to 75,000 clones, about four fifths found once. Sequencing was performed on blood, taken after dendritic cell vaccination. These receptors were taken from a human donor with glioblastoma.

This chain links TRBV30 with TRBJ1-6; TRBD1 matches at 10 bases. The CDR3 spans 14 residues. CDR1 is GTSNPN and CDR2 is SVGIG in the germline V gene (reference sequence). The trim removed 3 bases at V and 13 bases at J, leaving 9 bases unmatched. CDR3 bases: TGTGCCTGGAGCTTGCGGACAGGGGGTTTTCCCCTCCACTTT. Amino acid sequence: CAWSLRTGGFPLHF. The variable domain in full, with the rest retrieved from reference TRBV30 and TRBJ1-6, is SQTIHQWPATLVQPVGSPLSLECTVEGTSNPNLYWYRQAAGRGLQLLFYSVGIGQISSEVPQNLSASRPQDRQFILSSKKLLLSDSGFYLCAWSLRTGGFPLHFGNGTRLTVT.

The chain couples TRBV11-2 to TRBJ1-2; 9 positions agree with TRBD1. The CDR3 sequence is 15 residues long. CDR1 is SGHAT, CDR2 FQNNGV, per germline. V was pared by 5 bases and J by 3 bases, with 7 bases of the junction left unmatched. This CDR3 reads CASSPRTGDHYGYTF. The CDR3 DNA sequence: TGTGCCAGCAGCCCCCGGACAGGGGACCACTATGGCTACACCTTC.

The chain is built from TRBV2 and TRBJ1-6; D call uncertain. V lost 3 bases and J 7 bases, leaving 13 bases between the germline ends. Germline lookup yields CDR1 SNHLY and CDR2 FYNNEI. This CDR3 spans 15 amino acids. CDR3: CASSDAVPQNSPLHF. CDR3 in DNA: TGTGCCAGCAGTGATGCCGTTCCCCAGAATTCACCCCTCCACTTT.

The CDR3 sequence: CASSDVTGGPLRTQYF. CDR3 nucleotides: TGTGCCAGCAGTGACGTTACAGGGGGTCCGTTGAGGACCCAGTACTTC. This rearrangement joins TRBV6-1 to TRBJ2-5; 8 nucleotides match TRBD1. Looked up from germline, CDR1 is MNHNS and CDR2 is SASEGT. This CDR3 is built from 16 residues. V dropped 3 bases and J dropped 7; count of bases not matched to a gene: 13.

CDR3 coding DNA: TGCGCCAGCAGCCAAGATAGTCATCGGTGGACTGAAGCTTTCTTT. Translated: CASSQDSHRWTEAFF. V usage is TRBV4-1 and J usage is TRBJ1-1; no reliable D call. CDR3 length: 15 amino acids. CDR1 is MGHRA and CDR2 is YSYEKL in the germline V gene. V lost 0 bases, J lost 5 bases, and 13 bases lay in between.

CDR3 region: CASSPTPEQGFHLHF. The CDR3 nucleotides are TGTGCCAGCAGCCCCACGCCGGAACAGGGTTTCCACCTCCACTTT. The chain recombines TRBV11-3 with TRBJ1-6; a weak D match, TRBD1 (6 bases). The CDR3 runs 15 residues. Germline V gene sequence: CDR1 SGHNT, CDR2 YENEEA. V was trimmed by 5 bases and J by 15 bases, leaving 23 bases between them.

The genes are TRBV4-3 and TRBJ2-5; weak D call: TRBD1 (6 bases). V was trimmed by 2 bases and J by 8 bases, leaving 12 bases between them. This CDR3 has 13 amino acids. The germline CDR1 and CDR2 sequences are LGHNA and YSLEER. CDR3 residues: CASSQLTGRTQYF. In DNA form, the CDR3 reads TGCGCCAGCAGCCAATTGACAGGCCGAACCCAGTACTTC.

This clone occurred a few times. In DNA, the CDR3 is TGTGCCAGCAGCGTAGGACTAGCGGGGGGACAACAGAGCACAGATACGCAGTATTTT. It codes for CASSVGLAGGQQSTDTQYF. J is TRBJ2-3 and V is TRBV9, with 13 bases fitting TRBD2. From germline, CDR1 is SGDLS and CDR2 YYNGEE. The CDR3 is made up of 19 amino acids. With V trimmed by 0 bases and J by 0 bases, 7 bases remained unmatched.

For the CDR3, the DNA is TGTGCCAGCAATCCCCCGGGACTAGCGGGGGGTGAGCAGTTCTTC. Translated, it gives CASNPPGLAGGEQFF. The V gene is TRBV6-5, the J gene TRBJ2-1; 15 positions match TRBD2. Germline V gives CDR1 MNHEY, CDR2 SVGAGI. The CDR3 runs to 15 residues. Trimming at V came to 7 bases and at J to 9 bases, leaving 7 bases not matched to a gene.

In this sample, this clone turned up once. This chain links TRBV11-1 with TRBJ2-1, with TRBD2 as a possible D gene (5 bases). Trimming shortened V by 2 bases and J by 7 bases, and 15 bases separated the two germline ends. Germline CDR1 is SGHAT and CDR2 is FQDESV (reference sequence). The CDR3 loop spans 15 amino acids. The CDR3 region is CASSLRSSPPNEQFF. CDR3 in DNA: TGTGCCAGCAGCTTACGGTCTAGCCCCCCTAATGAGCAGTTCTTC.

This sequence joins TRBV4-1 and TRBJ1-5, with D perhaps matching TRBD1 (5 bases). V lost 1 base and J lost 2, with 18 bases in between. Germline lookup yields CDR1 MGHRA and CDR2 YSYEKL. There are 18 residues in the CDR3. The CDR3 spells CASSQVGQGISGNQPQHF. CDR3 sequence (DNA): TGCGCCAGCAGCCAAGTGGGCCAGGGCATTTCAGGCAATCAGCCCCAGCATTTT.

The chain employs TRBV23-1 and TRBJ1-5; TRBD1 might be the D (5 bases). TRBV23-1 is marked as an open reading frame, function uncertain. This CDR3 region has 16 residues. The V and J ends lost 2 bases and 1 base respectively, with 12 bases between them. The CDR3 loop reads CASSQGMGLSNQPQHF. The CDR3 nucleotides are TGCGCCAGCAGTCAAGGAATGGGGCTCAGCAATCAGCCCCAGCATTTT.

The CDR3 region has the DNA TGCGCCAGCAGCTCCACAGGGGGCGAGCAGTTCTTC. Protein sequence: CASSSTGGEQFF. The chain employs TRBV5-1 and TRBJ2-1; TRBD1 agrees at 9 bases. CDR3 length equals 12 residues. Trimming cost V 3 bases and J 10 bases; bases outside gene matches: 2. Germline CDR1 and CDR2: SGHRS and YFSETQ.

In nucleotides, the CDR3 is TGTGCCAGCAGTTCCGGGGGGAAGGGTTCGGAGACCCAGTACTTC. Translating gives CASSSGGKGSETQYF. V and J are TRBV6-5 and TRBJ2-5; TRBD2 agrees at 7 bases. The CDR3 extends over 15 amino acids. The trim removed 4 bases at V and 5 bases at J, leaving 10 bases unmatched. Germline V gene sequence: CDR1 MNHEY, CDR2 SVGAGI.

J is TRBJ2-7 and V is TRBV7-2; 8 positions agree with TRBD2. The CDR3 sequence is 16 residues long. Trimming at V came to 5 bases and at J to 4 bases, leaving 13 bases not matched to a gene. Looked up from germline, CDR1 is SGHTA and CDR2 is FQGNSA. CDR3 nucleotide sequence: TGTGCCAGCAGCCTCCCCGGGGGGGCGTTTGGGTACGAGCAGTACTTC. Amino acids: CASSLPGGAFGYEQYF. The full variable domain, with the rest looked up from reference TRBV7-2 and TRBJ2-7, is GAGVSQSPSNKVTEKGKDVELRCDPISGHTALYWYRQSLGQGLEFLIYFQGNSAPDKSGLPSDRFSAERTGGSVSTLTIQRTQQEDSAVYLCASSLPGGAFGYEQYFGPGTRLTVT.

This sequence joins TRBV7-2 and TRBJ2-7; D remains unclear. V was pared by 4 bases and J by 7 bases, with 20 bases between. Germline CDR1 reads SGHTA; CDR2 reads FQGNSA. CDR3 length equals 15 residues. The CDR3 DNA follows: TGTGCCAGCAGCTATTCAGCCCGGGTCGGTGGAGAGCAGTACTTC. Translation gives CASSYSARVGGEQYF.

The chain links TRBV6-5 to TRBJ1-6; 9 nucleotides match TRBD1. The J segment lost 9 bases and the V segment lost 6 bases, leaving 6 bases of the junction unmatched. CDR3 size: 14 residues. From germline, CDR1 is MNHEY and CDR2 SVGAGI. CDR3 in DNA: TGTGCCAGCAGGCCCGGGGGACAGGGTTCACCCCTCCACTTT. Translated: CASRPGGQGSPLHF.

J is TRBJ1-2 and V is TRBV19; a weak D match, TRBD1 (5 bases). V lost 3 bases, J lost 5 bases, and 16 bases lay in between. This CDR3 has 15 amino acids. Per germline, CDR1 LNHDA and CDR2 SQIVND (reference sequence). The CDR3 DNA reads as TGTGCCAGTAGTATTCTTTCTCCAGGGCAGTATGGCTACACCTTC. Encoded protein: CASSILSPGQYGYTF.

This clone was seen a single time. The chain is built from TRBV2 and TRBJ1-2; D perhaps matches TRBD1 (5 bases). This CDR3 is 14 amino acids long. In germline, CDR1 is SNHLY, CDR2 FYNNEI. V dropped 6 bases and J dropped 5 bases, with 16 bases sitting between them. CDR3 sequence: CASSPKTVRYGYTF. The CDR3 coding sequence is TGTGCCAGCAGCCCTAAGACAGTAAGGTATGGCTACACCTTC.

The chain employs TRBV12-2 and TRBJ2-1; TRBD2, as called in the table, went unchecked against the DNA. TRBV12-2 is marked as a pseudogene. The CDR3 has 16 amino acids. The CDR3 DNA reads TGTGCAAGTCGCTTAGCGGGGACTAGACTCTACAATGAGCAGTTCTTC. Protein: CASRLAGTRLYNEQFF.

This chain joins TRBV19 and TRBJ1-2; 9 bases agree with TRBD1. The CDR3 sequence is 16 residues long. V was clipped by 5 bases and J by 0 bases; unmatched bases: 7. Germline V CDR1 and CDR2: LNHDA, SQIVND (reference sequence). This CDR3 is CASSVPGQGSNYGYTF. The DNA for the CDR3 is TGTGCCAGTAGTGTCCCGGGACAGGGTTCTAACTATGGCTACACCTTC.

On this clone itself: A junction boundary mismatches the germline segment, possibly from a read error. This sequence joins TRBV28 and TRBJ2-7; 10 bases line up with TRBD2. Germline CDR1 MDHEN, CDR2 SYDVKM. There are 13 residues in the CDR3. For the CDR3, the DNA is TGTGCCAGCATTTTAGCGGGGGGCCACGAGCAGTACTTC. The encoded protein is CASILAGGHEQYF.

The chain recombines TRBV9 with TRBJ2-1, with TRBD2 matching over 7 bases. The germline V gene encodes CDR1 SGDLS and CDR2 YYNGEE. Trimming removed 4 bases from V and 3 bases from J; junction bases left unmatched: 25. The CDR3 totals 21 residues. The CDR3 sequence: CASSPTLGGLLSTKNYNEQFF. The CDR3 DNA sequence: TGTGCCAGCAGCCCCACCCTCGGGGGACTACTATCAACAAAAAACTACAATGAGCAGTTCTTC.